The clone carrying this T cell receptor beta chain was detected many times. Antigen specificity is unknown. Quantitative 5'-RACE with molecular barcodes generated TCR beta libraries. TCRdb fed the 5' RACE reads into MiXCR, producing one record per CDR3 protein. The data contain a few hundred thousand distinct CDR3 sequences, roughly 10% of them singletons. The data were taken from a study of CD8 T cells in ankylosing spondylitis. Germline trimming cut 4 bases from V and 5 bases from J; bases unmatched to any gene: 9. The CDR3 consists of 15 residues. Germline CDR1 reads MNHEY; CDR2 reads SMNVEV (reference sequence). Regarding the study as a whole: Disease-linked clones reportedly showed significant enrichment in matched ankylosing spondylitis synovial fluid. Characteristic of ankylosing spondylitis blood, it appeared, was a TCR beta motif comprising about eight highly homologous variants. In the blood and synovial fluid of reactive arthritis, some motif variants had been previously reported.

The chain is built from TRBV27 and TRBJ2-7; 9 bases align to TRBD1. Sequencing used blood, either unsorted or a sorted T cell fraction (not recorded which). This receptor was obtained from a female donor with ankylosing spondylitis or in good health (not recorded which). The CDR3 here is CASSSPHRGLNEQYF. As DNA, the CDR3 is TGTGCCAGCAGTTCACCCCACAGGGGGCTTAACGAGCAGTACTTC.